This T cell receptor (beta chain) was retrieved from a study of T cell changes during pregnancy in multiple sclerosis. Repertoires were generated with immunoSEQ multiplex PCR, while TCRdb's copy carries only in-frame clones and drops some. The sample has about 67,000 clones, 92% seen once. The V and J ends lost 3 bases and 11 bases, in that order; junction bases with no gene match: 15. CDR1 LNHNV and CDR2 YYDKDF come from the germline V gene (reference sequence). There are 16 residues in the CDR3. This clone was observed a single time. The gene calls are TRBV15 and TRBJ1-1, with 10 bases lining up with TRBD1. The receptor comes from a female donor in good health, enrolled as a control in a pregnancy study. The material sequenced was peripheral blood, taken in the second trimester of pregnancy. CDR3: CATSRERGQGEGWAFF. For the CDR3, the DNA is TGTGCCACCAGCAGGGAACGCGGACAGGGGGAGGGGTGGGCTTTCTTT. Combining the CDR3 with reference TRBV15 and TRBJ1-1 gives the whole variable domain DAMVIQNPRYQVTQFGKPVTLSCSQTLNHNVMYWYQQKSSQAPKLLFHYYDKDFNNEADTPDNFQSRRPNTSFCFLDIRSPGLGDTAMYLCATSRERGQGEGWAFFGQGTRLTVV.